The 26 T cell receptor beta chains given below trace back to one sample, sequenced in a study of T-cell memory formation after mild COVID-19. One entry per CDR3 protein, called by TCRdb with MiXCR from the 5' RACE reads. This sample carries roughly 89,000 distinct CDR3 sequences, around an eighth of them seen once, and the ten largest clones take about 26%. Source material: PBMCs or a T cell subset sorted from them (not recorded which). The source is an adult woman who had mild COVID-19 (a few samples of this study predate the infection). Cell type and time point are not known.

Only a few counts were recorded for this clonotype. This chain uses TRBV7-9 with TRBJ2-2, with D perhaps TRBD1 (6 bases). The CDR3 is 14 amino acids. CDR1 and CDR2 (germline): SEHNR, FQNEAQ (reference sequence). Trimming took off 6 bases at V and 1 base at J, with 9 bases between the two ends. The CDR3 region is CASRTGLNTGELFF. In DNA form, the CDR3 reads TGTGCCAGCAGGACAGGACTGAACACCGGGGAGCTGTTTTTT.

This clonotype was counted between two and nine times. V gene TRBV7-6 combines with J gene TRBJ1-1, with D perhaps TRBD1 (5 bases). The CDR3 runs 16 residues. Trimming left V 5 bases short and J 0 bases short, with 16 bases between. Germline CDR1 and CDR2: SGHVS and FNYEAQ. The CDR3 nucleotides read TGTGCCAGCAGCCCATCCAGGGACTTCCTGAACACTGAAGCTTTCTTT. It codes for CASSPSRDFLNTEAFF.

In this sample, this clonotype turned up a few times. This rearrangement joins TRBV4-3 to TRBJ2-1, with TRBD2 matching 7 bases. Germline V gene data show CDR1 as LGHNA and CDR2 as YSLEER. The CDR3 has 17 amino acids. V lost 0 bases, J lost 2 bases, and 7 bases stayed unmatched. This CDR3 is CASSQDGAGEAYNEQFF. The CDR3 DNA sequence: TGCGCCAGCAGCCAAGATGGGGCGGGAGAAGCCTACAATGAGCAGTTCTTC.

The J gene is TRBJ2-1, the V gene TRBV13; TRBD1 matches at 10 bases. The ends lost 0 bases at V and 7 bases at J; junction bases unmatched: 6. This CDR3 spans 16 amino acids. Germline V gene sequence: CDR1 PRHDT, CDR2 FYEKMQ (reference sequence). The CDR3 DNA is TGTGCCAGCAGCTTAGGCGGGGGGACAGGGGATAATGAGCAGTTCTTC. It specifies CASSLGGGTGDNEQFF.

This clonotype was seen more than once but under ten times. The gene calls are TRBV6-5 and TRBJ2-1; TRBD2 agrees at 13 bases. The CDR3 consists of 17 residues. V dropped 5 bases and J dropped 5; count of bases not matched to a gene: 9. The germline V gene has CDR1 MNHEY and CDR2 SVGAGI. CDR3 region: CASSQLAGGRSNNEQFF. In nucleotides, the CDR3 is TGTGCCAGCAGTCAACTAGCGGGGGGGCGATCAAACAATGAGCAGTTCTTC.

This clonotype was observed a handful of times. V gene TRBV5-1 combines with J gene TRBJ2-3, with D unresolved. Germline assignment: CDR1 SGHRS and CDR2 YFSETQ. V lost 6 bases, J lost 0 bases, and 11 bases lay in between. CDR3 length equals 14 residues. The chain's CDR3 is CASMDGSSTDTQYF. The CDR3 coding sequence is TGCGCCAGCATGGACGGGTCGAGCACAGATACGCAGTATTTT.

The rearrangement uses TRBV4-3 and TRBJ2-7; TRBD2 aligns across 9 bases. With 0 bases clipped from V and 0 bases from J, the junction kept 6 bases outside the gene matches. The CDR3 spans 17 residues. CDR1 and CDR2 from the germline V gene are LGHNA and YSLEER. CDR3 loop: CASSQDIAGGSSYEQYF. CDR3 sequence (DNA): TGCGCCAGCAGCCAAGACATTGCGGGAGGGAGCTCCTACGAGCAGTACTTC.

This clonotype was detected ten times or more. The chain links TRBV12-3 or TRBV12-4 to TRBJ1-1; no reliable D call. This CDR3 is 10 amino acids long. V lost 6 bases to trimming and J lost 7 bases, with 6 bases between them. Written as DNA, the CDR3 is TGTGCCAGCAGGGGGAATGAAGCTTTCTTT. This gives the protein CASRGNEAFF.

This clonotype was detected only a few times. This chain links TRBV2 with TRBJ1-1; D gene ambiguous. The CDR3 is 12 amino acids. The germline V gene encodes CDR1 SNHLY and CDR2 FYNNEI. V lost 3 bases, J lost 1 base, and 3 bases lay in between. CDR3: CASSDPNTEAFF. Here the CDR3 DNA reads TGTGCCAGCAGTGACCCGAACACTGAAGCTTTCTTT.

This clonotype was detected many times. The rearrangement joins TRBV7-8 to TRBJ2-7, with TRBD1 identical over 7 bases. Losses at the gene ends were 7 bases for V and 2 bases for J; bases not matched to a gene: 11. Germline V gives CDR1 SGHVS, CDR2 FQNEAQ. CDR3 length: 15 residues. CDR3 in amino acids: CASTKSGTATYEQYF. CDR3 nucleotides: TGTGCCAGCACCAAATCCGGGACAGCGACCTACGAGCAGTACTTC.

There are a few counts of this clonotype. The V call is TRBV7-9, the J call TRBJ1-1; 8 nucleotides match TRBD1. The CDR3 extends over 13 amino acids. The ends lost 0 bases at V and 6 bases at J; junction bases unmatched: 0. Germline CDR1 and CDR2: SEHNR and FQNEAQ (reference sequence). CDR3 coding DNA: TGTGCCAGCAGCTTAGCACAGGGGGCTGAAGCTTTCTTT. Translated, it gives CASSLAQGAEAFF.

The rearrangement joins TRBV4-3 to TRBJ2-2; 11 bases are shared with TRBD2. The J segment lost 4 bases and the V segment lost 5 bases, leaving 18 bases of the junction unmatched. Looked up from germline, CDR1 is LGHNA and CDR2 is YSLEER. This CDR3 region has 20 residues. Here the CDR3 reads CASSDLGGVAGGPGTGELFF. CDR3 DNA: TGCGCCAGCAGCGACCTCGGGGGGGTAGCGGGAGGGCCGGGCACCGGGGAGCTGTTTTTT.

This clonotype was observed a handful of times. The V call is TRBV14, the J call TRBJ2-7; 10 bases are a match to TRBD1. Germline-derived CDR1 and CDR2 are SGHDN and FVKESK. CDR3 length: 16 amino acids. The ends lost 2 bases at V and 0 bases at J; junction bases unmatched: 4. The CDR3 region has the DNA TGTGCCAGCAGCCAATTGGGGACAGGGGCCTCCTACGAGCAGTACTTC. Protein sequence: CASSQLGTGASYEQYF.

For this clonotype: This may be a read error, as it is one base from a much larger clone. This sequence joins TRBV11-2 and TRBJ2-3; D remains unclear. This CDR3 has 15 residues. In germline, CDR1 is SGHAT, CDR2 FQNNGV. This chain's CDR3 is CASILAGNQLDTQYF. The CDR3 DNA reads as TGTGCCAGCATCTTAGCTGGGAATCAGCTAGATACGCAGTATTTT.

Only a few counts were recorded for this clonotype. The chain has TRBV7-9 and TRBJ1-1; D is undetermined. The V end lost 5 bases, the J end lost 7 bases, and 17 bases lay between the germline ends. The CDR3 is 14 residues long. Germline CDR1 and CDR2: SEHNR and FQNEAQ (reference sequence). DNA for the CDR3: TGTGCCAGCAGCCCTCCGGGGTGGGAGAATGAAGCTTTCTTT. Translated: CASSPPGWENEAFF. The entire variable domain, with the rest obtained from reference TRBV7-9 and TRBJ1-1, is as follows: DTGVSQNPRHKITKRGQNVTFRCDPISEHNRLYWYRQTLGQGPEFLTYFQNEAQLEKSRLLSDRFSAERPKGSFSTLEIQRTEQGDSAMYLCASSPPGWENEAFFGQGTRLTVV.

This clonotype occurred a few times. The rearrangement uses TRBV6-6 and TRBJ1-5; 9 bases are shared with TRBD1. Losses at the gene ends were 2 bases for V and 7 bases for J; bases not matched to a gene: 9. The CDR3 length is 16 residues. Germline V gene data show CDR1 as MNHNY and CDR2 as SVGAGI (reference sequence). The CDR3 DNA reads TGTGCCAGCAGTTACGACTGGACAGGGGCGAGCCAGCCCCAGCATTTT. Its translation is CASSYDWTGASQPQHF.

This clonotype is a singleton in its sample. CDR3 sequence reads: CASSRDRGWYGYTF. As DNA, the CDR3 is TGTGCCAGCAGCCGAGACAGGGGATGGTATGGCTACACCTTC. The V gene is TRBV12-3 or TRBV12-4, the J gene TRBJ1-2; TRBD1 matches at 8 bases. This CDR3 comprises 14 residues. Trimming removed 6 bases from V and 5 bases from J; junction bases left unmatched: 8.

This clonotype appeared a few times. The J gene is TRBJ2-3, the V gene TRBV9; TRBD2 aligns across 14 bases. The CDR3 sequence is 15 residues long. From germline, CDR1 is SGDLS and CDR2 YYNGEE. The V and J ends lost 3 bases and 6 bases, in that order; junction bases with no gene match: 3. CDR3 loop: CASSEGLAGEDTQYF. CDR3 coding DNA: TGTGCCAGCAGCGAGGGACTAGCGGGAGAGGATACGCAGTATTTT.

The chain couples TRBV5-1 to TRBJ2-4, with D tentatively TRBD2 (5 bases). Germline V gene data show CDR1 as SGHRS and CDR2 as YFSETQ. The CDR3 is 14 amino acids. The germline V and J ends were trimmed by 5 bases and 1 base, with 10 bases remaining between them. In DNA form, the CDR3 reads TGCGCCAGCAGTCCGGACTCTGCCAAAAACATTCAGTACTTC. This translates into CASSPDSAKNIQYF.

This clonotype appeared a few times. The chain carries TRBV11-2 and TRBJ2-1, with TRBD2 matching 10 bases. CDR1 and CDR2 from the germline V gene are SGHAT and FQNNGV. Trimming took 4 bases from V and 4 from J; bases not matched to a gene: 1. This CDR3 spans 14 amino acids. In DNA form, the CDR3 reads TGTGCCAGCAGCTGGACTAGCGGATACAATGAGCAGTTCTTC. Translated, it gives CASSWTSGYNEQFF.

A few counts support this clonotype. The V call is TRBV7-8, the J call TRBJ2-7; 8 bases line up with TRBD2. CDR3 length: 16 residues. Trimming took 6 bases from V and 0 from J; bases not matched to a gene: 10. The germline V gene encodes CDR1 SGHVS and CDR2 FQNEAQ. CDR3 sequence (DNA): TGTGCCAGCAGACCAAAACTCGCGGGGGGCTCCTACGAGCAGTACTTC. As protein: CASRPKLAGGSYEQYF.

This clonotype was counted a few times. The CDR3 DNA is TGCAGCGTTATGGCCTACGAGCAGTACTTC. Its translation is CSVMAYEQYF. The genes are TRBV29-1 and TRBJ2-7; no definite D call. CDR1 is SQVTM, CDR2 ANQGSEA, per germline. V lost 5 bases to trimming and J lost 2 bases, with 4 bases between them. CDR3 length equals 10 residues.

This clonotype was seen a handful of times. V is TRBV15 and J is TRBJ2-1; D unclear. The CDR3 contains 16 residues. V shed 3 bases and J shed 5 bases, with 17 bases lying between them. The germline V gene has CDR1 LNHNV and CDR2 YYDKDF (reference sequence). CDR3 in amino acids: CATSSSVVPLDNEQFF. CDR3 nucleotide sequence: TGTGCCACCAGCAGTAGTGTGGTTCCCCTCGACAATGAGCAGTTCTTC.

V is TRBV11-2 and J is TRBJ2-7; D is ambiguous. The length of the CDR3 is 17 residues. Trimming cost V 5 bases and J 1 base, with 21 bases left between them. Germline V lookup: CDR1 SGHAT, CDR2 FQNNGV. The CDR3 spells CASSPIPSSWGSYEQYF. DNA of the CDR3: TGTGCCAGCAGCCCCATTCCCTCTAGTTGGGGATCCTACGAGCAGTACTTC.

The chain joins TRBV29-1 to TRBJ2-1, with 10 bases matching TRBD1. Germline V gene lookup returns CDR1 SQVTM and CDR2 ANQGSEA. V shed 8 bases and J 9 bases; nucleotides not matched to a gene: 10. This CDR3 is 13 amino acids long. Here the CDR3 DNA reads TGCAGCTCGCCGGGACAGGGGCTAGTTGAGCAGTTCTTC. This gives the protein CSSPGQGLVEQFF.

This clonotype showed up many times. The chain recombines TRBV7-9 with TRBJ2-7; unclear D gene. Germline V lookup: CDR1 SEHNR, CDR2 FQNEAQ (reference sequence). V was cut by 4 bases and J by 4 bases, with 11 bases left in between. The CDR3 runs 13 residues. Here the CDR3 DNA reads TGTGCCAGCAGCTCCCCGGACGGATACGAGCAGTACTTC. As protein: CASSSPDGYEQYF.